The clone carrying this T cell receptor (beta chain) has at least ten counts. Its target is unknown. Germline loops: CDR1 MNHEY, CDR2 SVGEGT. The V and J ends lost 2 bases and 0 bases, in that order; junction bases with no gene match: 4. This CDR3 has 17 amino acids. TCRdb itself ran the reads through MiXCR, one entry per CDR3 protein. This sample has about half a million distinct CDR3 sequences, with 25% to 35% found just once. This sample was taken from a study of T cell repertoires in cytomegalovirus infection. Study summary: HLA-C-restricted CMV epitopes, recently identified, and well-studied HLA-B-restricted ones were used by the study. CMV infection together with matching HLA type was indicated by public TCR beta signatures. Regarding the study as a whole: Clonotypes of TCR beta that were HLA-C-restricted and CMV-specific dominated the ex vivo response.

The origin of this receptor is a human donor in good health (CMV status not recorded). Some clones in this sample may be carry-over from other donors' samples. The chain employs TRBV6-2 or TRBV6-3 and TRBJ2-1; TRBD2 matches 10 bases. This material consisted of cultured PBMCs, taken from culture after CMV antigen stimulation. The DNA of the CDR3 is TGTGCCAGCAGTTACCTTAGCGGGAGGAGCTCCTACAATGAGCAGTTCTTC. This sequence encodes CASSYLSGRSSYNEQFF.